The clone carrying this T cell receptor beta chain was seen a single time. What it recognizes is unknown. The entry originates in a study of cytomegalovirus exposure and HLA in healthy donors. Study-wide context: Out of 350 to 400 genotyped donors, roughly 83% belonged to the Caucasian-associated ancestry cluster. General study points: HLA alleles were associated with 15,000 to 20,000 TCR beta sequences in a later analysis at 0.05 false discovery rate.

The PCR used 60 Vbeta and 13 Jbeta primers. The assay was immunoSEQ multiplex PCR, and TCRdb's table has in-frame clones only and misses some. Among about 160,000 clones listed, 80% to 85% were seen once. The length of the CDR3 is 13 residues. Germline V lookup: CDR1 WSHSY, CDR2 SAAADI. The ends were cut back, 4 bases at V and 13 bases at J, with 17 bases in the middle. This receptor was identified in a man aged 45-60 years in good health and CMV-seropositive. The chain recombines TRBV10-2 with TRBJ2-4; maybe TRBD1 (7 bases). What was sequenced was PBMCs. CDR3 sequence (DNA): TGCGCCAGCAGTGTGGAGGGGGCGCGAGCCCAGTACTTC. Translated, it gives CASSVEGARAQYF.